Given below is one T cell receptor (beta chain) in context. As yet, its antigen is unknown. The CDR3 extends over 16 amino acids. The V segment lost 3 bases and the J segment 4 bases; nucleotides outside the gene matches: 12. Germline V lookup: CDR1 SGHAT, CDR2 FQDESV (reference sequence). The PCR employed 60 Vbeta primers together with 13 Jbeta primers. Clones were sequenced by immunoSEQ multiplex PCR, and TCRdb holds only the in-frame ones, with some missing. The table includes approximately 150,000 clones, around two thirds detected once. The data were taken from a study of cytomegalovirus exposure and HLA in healthy donors. Broader study findings: With DRB1 most and HLA-C fewest, TCR association rates differed between HLA loci in a later analysis.

The sequencing sample was made of PBMCs. The chain links TRBV11-1 to TRBJ2-7, with 7 bases matching TRBD2. The sequence came from a man aged 25-40 years in good health and CMV-seropositive. The CDR3 loop reads CASSFVAGGPFYEQYF. The CDR3 region has the DNA TGTGCCAGCAGCTTTGTAGCGGGCGGACCCTTTTACGAGCAGTACTTC.